A selection of T cell receptor beta chains follows, all from one sample in a study of vaccination and CD4 T cells after COVID-19. These TCRs are of unknown antigen specificity. TCRdb recomputed calls from the PCR reads with MiXCR, one row per CDR3 protein. Of approximately 14,000 distinct CDR3 sequences listed, 53% are singletons. Sequencing was done on a sample of CD4+ T cells from blood, cultured in vitro. These receptors were taken from a human donor who had recovered from COVID-19. The CDR3 runs from the conserved cysteine through the conserved F or W. The D gene is left open where the match is weak. Clone size is given for some rows only: seen once, a few or many times, or a class if the clone is expanded.

cdr3_nt cdr3_aa clone_size v_call d_call j_call
TGCAGTGCTAGTACAGCATACAATGAGCAGTTCTTC CSASTAYNEQFF once TRBV20-1 . TRBJ2-1
TGTGCCACCTCCGGGACTAGCGGGAGGGCAGTTGAGCAGTTCTTC CATSGTSGRAVEQFF once TRBV10-3 TRBD2 TRBJ2-1
TGTGCCAGCAGCCCTCAGAGGGGGCGCGGGGAGACCCAGTACTTC CASSPQRGRGETQYF few TRBV7-3 TRBD1 TRBJ2-5
TGTGCCAGCAGTGAAGTGTGGGGCCAAGAGACCCAGTACTTC CASSEVWGQETQYF . TRBV6-1 . TRBJ2-5
TGTGCCAGCAGTAAGAACGGACAGGGGAATGGCTACACCTTC CASSKNGQGNGYTF . TRBV2 TRBD1 TRBJ1-2
TGTGCCAGCAGCGGAAAACAGAGCTCCTACGAGCAGTACTTC CASSGKQSSYEQYF . TRBV21-1 . TRBJ2-7
TGTGCCAGCAGCCGGGACAGTACGTGGGAGACCCAGTACTTC CASSRDSTWETQYF . TRBV7-2 TRBD1 TRBJ2-5
TGTGCCAGCAGCTTGGGTCATAGCGGGAGGGCCAGGGATACGCAGTATTTT CASSLGHSGRARDTQYF . TRBV5-4 TRBD2 TRBJ2-3
TGTGCCAGCAGGCAGGAAGAAGCTTTCTTT CASRQEEAFF . TRBV12-3/TRBV12-4 . TRBJ1-1
TGTGCCAGCAGCTCGGCGAACCTGGGCTATGGCTACACCTTC CASSSANLGYGYTF . TRBV7-9 . TRBJ1-2
TGTGCCTGGAGAGGACTAAACAATGAGCAGTTCTTC CAWRGLNNEQFF . TRBV30 . TRBJ2-1
TGTGCCAGCAGTCGGGACGGCTACGAGCAGTACTTC CASSRDGYEQYF . TRBV2 . TRBJ2-7
TGTGCCAGCAATGGGGGTAGCAATCAGCCCCAGCATTTT CASNGGSNQPQHF . TRBV2 . TRBJ1-5
TGTGCCAGCAGCTTAATGGGACAGGGGGCACGGGAGACCCAGTACTTC CASSLMGQGARETQYF few TRBV7-2 TRBD1 TRBJ2-5
TGTGCCATCAGTGAGTCGAGACAGGGGGATGGAAAACTGTTTTTT CAISESRQGDGKLFF . TRBV10-3 TRBD1 TRBJ1-4
TGTGCCAGCAGCACGATATACTATGGCTACACCTTC CASSTIYYGYTF . TRBV6-2/TRBV6-3 . TRBJ1-2
TGCAGTGCTTCACCGGACAGACAAGAGACCCAGTACTTC CSASPDRQETQYF few TRBV20-1 . TRBJ2-5
TGTGCCAGCAGCTTAGGGCGGGGGTGGCAGTACGAGCAGTACTTC CASSLGRGWQYEQYF . TRBV11-2 TRBD2 TRBJ2-7
TGTGCCAGCAGTGAACAAGGGGCCCGGGAGCAGTACTTC CASSEQGAREQYF . TRBV6-1 . TRBJ2-7
TGTGCCAGCAGTGAAGCGGGAGACACCGGGGAGCTGTTTTTT CASSEAGDTGELFF . TRBV6-1 . TRBJ2-2
TGTGCCGGCATGGGCAGTCGGTTTGAGACCCAGTACTTC CAGMGSRFETQYF once TRBV2 . TRBJ2-5
TGTGCCATGGGGCAGGCCAAAGAGACCCAGTACTTC CAMGQAKETQYF . TRBV10-3 . TRBJ2-5
TGTGCCAGCAGTGAAGGGTTGTCAGGATGGGGCTACACCTTC CASSEGLSGWGYTF . TRBV6-1 . TRBJ1-2
TGTGCCAGCTCACCACCTCCGGGACAGAACTATGGCTACATCTTC CASSPPPGQNYGYIF . TRBV18 TRBD1 TRBJ1-2
TGCAGTGTTGTGGAGACAGATACGCAGTATTTT CSVVETDTQYF . TRBV20-1 . TRBJ2-3
TGTGCCAGCACCCCCGGGAGACAGGGGCCCGGGGAGCTGTTTTTT CASTPGRQGPGELFF . TRBV7-9 TRBD1 TRBJ2-2
TGTGCCAGCAGCATTATGACAGGGGTAGTAGATACGCAGTATTTT CASSIMTGVVDTQYF . TRBV7-8 TRBD1 TRBJ2-3
TGCGCCAGCAGCATGGACAGGGGGCCCTACAATGAGCAGTTCTTC CASSMDRGPYNEQFF . TRBV10-1 TRBD1 TRBJ2-1
TGTGCCAGCAGCCCCCAAGGAGTGAATGAGCAGTTCTTC CASSPQGVNEQFF . TRBV6-1 . TRBJ2-1
TGTGCCACCAGTGATTTCCAAGAGACCCAGTACTTC CATSDFQETQYF . TRBV24-1 . TRBJ2-5
TGTGCCAGCAGTTCCGGGGGGACAGGGGGCTCTGGGGCCAACGTCCTGACTTTC CASSSGGTGGSGANVLTF . TRBV2 TRBD1 TRBJ2-6
TGTGCCAGCAGCCAAACCACCATACAGGGGCCACCCCTCCACTTT CASSQTTIQGPPLHF few TRBV5-6 TRBD1 TRBJ1-6
TGTGCCATCGGGGGCAGGGGAGACAATGAGCAGTTCTTC CAIGGRGDNEQFF . TRBV10-3 . TRBJ2-1
TGTGCCAGTAGTATCTCTTTAGCGGGAGGGCCGGAGCAGTACTTC CASSISLAGGPEQYF . TRBV19 TRBD2 TRBJ2-7
TGTGCCAGCAGTGAGCGGGAGACAGATACGCAGTATTTT CASSERETDTQYF large TRBV6-4 TRBD2 TRBJ2-3
TGTGCCAGCAGTTACTCGCATTATAGCAATCAGCCCCAGCATTTT CASSYSHYSNQPQHF . TRBV6-5 . TRBJ1-5
TGCAGTGCTGGGAACCGGGACAGGGGTACAGATACGCAGTATTTT CSAGNRDRGTDTQYF . TRBV20-1 TRBD1 TRBJ2-3
TGCAGTGCTAGTTACCGTGGCCCACCAATCTTC CSASYRGPPIF . TRBV20-1 . TRBJ1-2
TGTGCCAGCAGCGTAGGAGGGGAGATGGGGCAAGAGCAGTACTTC CASSVGGEMGQEQYF . TRBV2 . TRBJ2-7
TGTGCCAGCAGCTTACCCGGAAACTATGGCTACACCTTC CASSLPGNYGYTF . TRBV7-9 . TRBJ1-2
TGTGCCATCAGTGTCGGGATCAGAGGAAACATTCAGTACTTC CAISVGIRGNIQYF few TRBV10-3 . TRBJ2-4
TGCAGTGCTAGAGATCCGGCTAGCGGGGGGTGCGAGACCCAGTACTTC CSARDPASGGCETQYF . TRBV20-1 TRBD2 TRBJ2-5
TGCAGTGCCCGACTAGTTCTTCACAATGAGCAGTTCTTC CSARLVLHNEQFF few TRBV20-1 . TRBJ2-1
TGTGCCTGGAGTGTGGGTAGCGGGATGATTGGTGAGCAGTTCTTC CAWSVGSGMIGEQFF few TRBV30 TRBD2 TRBJ2-1
TGTGCCAGCACTCGGGGAGAAGAGACCCAGTACTTC CASTRGEETQYF few TRBV2 . TRBJ2-5